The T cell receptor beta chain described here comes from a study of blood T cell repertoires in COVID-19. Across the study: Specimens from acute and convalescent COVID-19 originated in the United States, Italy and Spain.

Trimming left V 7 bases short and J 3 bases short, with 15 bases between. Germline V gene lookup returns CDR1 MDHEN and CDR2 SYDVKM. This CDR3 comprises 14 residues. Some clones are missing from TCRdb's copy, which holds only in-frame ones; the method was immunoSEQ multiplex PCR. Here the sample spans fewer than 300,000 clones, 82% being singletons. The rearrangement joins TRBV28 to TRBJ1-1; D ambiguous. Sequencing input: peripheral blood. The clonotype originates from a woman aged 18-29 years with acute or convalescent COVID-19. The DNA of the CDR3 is TGTGCCAGCACTATAGGGTTGGGAGACACTGAAGCTTTCTTT. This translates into CASTIGLGDTEAFF.